Here is one T cell receptor beta chain with its context. Its antigen is currently unknown. TCRdb analysed the 5' RACE reads with MiXCR anew, one entry per CDR3 protein. The table has about 200,000 distinct CDR3 sequences, 9.5% seen once. These data come from a study of T-cell memory formation after mild COVID-19. The CDR3 sequence is 15 residues long. Unmatched junction bases numbered 6, after V lost 5 bases and J lost 2 bases. Study-level results: Still unconfirmed is whether the second-wave clones peaking on day 37 recognized SARS-CoV-2.

Specimen: PBMCs or a T cell subset sorted from them (not recorded which). The chain employs TRBV12-3 or TRBV12-4 and TRBJ2-1; 7 nucleotides align to TRBD2. This receptor was taken from a man younger than 35 who had mild COVID-19 (a few samples of this study predate the infection). Cell type and time point are not known. The CDR3 nucleotides read TGTGCCAGCAGTGTCGGGGGGTACGCCTACAATGAGCAGTTCTTC. It specifies CASSVGGYAYNEQFF.